A selection of T cell receptor beta chains follows, all from one sample in a study of shared clonotypes between healthy human individuals. Generated by immunoSEQ multiplex PCR, the TCRdb table keeps only in-frame clones and is missing some. The sample lists 2,500,000 or so clones, 85% to 95% seen once, with about 0.13% in the top ten. The material sequenced was naive CD4+ T cells sorted from blood. These receptor sequences come from a man aged 18 to 29 in good health. Both conserved end residues are part of each CDR3. Fields, in order: CDR3 protein, CDR3 DNA, D gene, V gene, J gene, clone size. A D gene is named only where the DNA matches it firmly. Size is stated for part of the rows, as once, few or many counts, or as a class when the clone is expanded.

CDR3aa: CASNRDNTDTQYF; CDR3nt: TGCGCCAGCAATCGGGACAACACAGATACGCAGTATTTT; d_gene: -; v_gene: TRBV10-1; j_gene: TRBJ2-3; abundance: -
CDR3aa: CSVEGRNTEAFF; CDR3nt: TGCAGCGTTGAAGGCCGGAACACTGAAGCTTTCTTT; d_gene: -; v_gene: TRBV29-1; j_gene: TRBJ1-1; abundance: -
CDR3aa: CASSGGGGRHTEAFF; CDR3nt: TGTGCCAGCTCCGGGGGCGGGGGCCGGCACACTGAAGCTTTCTTT; d_gene: -; v_gene: TRBV18; j_gene: TRBJ1-1; abundance: -
CDR3aa: CSVEVTPYSNQPQHF; CDR3nt: TGCAGCGTTGAAGTGACACCCTATAGCAATCAGCCCCAGCATTTT; d_gene: -; v_gene: TRBV29-1; j_gene: TRBJ1-5; abundance: -
CDR3aa: CASSPGIDGKVGELFF; CDR3nt: TGCGCCAGCAGTCCAGGCATAGACGGGAAAGTCGGGGAGCTGTTTTTT; d_gene: -; v_gene: TRBV23-1; j_gene: TRBJ2-2; abundance: -
CDR3aa: CESQIGQGAHNEQFF; CDR3nt: TGTGAATCGCAAATAGGGCAGGGGGCCCACAATGAGCAGTTCTTC; d_gene: TRBD1; v_gene: TRBV6-1; j_gene: TRBJ2-1; abundance: -
CDR3aa: CASSEPGGDRFF; CDR3nt: TGTGCCAGTAGTGAGCCGGGGGGGGATCGGTTCTTC; d_gene: TRBD2; v_gene: TRBV19; j_gene: TRBJ2-1; abundance: -
CDR3aa: CASSVEEGYEQYF; CDR3nt: TGTGCCAGCAGCGTAGAGGAGGGGTACGAGCAGTACTTC; d_gene: -; v_gene: TRBV9; j_gene: TRBJ2-7; abundance: -
CDR3aa: CASSLPGQGLETQYF; CDR3nt: TGTGCCAGCAGCTTGCCAGGACAGGGCTTGGAGACCCAGTACTTC; d_gene: TRBD1; v_gene: TRBV5-6; j_gene: TRBJ2-5; abundance: -
CDR3aa: CASSQEALGRTDTQYF; CDR3nt: TGCGCCAGCAGCCAAGAAGCCCTCGGGCGAACAGATACGCAGTATTTT; d_gene: -; v_gene: TRBV4-1; j_gene: TRBJ2-3; abundance: -
CDR3aa: CASSQERSSGYSYEQYF; CDR3nt: TGCGCCAGCAGCCAAGAACGGTCCAGCGGGTACTCCTACGAGCAGTACTTC; d_gene: -; v_gene: TRBV4-3; j_gene: TRBJ2-7; abundance: -
CDR3aa: CASSFPYRGGNTEAFF; CDR3nt: TGTGCCAGCAGCTTCCCATATAGAGGGGGGAACACTGAAGCTTTCTTT; d_gene: -; v_gene: TRBV7-9; j_gene: TRBJ1-1; abundance: -
CDR3aa: CATSTSGGANEQFF; CDR3nt: TGTGCCACCTCGACTAGCGGGGGGGCCAATGAGCAGTTCTTC; d_gene: TRBD2; v_gene: TRBV2; j_gene: TRBJ2-1; abundance: -
CDR3aa: CSVSGTGDLGYGYTF; CDR3nt: TGCAGCGTTTCCGGGACAGGGGATCTTGGCTATGGCTACACCTTC; d_gene: TRBD1; v_gene: TRBV29-1; j_gene: TRBJ1-2; abundance: once
CDR3aa: CASRGAGTTDTQYF; CDR3nt: TGTGCCAGCAGGGGGGCAGGCACCACAGATACGCAGTATTTT; d_gene: -; v_gene: TRBV5-4; j_gene: TRBJ2-3; abundance: -
CDR3aa: CASSLAGAGQETQYF; CDR3nt: TGTGCCAGCAGCTTAGCGGGGGCTGGACAAGAGACCCAGTACTTC; d_gene: -; v_gene: TRBV7-9; j_gene: TRBJ2-5; abundance: -
CDR3aa: CASSQKGAGGGWDNEQFF; CDR3nt: TGTGCCAGCAGCCAAAAGGGAGCGGGAGGGGGTTGGGACAATGAGCAGTTCTTC; d_gene: TRBD2; v_gene: TRBV4-2; j_gene: TRBJ2-1; abundance: -
CDR3aa: CSASGGEETQYF; CDR3nt: TGCAGCGCCTCAGGGGGCGAAGAGACCCAGTACTTC; d_gene: TRBD1; v_gene: TRBV29-1; j_gene: TRBJ2-5; abundance: once
CDR3aa: CASSEAVAGNYGYTF; CDR3nt: TGTGCCAGCAGTGAAGCGGTTGCAGGGAACTATGGCTACACCTTC; d_gene: -; v_gene: TRBV6-1; j_gene: TRBJ1-2; abundance: -
CDR3aa: CASSLARTVEAFF; CDR3nt: TGTGCCAGCAGCTTAGCCCGGACAGTCGAAGCTTTCTTT; d_gene: -; v_gene: TRBV11-2; j_gene: TRBJ1-1; abundance: few
CDR3aa: CASRPGQGNSPLHF; CDR3nt: TGTGCCAGCAGACCGGGACAGGGAAATTCACCCCTCCACTTT; d_gene: TRBD1; v_gene: TRBV9; j_gene: TRBJ1-6; abundance: -
CDR3aa: CATNTGTVGTEAFF; CDR3nt: TGTGCCACTAACACCGGGACAGTCGGGACTGAAGCTTTCTTT; d_gene: TRBD1; v_gene: TRBV19; j_gene: TRBJ1-1; abundance: -
CDR3aa: CASSLGGGPYEQYF; CDR3nt: TGTGCCAGCAGCTTAGGGGGAGGGCCCTACGAGCAGTACTTC; d_gene: TRBD2; v_gene: TRBV7-2; j_gene: TRBJ2-7; abundance: -
CDR3aa: CASSAIQGADTQYF; CDR3nt: TGTGCCAGCAGCGCCATACAGGGGGCAGATACGCAGTATTTT; d_gene: TRBD1; v_gene: TRBV7-9; j_gene: TRBJ2-3; abundance: -
CDR3aa: CASSLGLNYGYTF; CDR3nt: TGTGCCAGCAGCTTAGGGCTCAACTATGGCTACACCTTC; d_gene: -; v_gene: TRBV7-8; j_gene: TRBJ1-2; abundance: -
CDR3aa: CASSQEKRGGVYEQYF; CDR3nt: TGCGCCAGCAGCCAAGAAAAGCGGGGGGGCGTCTACGAGCAGTACTTC; d_gene: TRBD2; v_gene: TRBV4-1; j_gene: TRBJ2-7; abundance: -
CDR3aa: CASSSSQGDEQYF; CDR3nt: TGCGCCAGCAGCTCCTCTCAGGGGGACGAGCAGTACTTC; d_gene: TRBD1; v_gene: TRBV5-1; j_gene: TRBJ2-7; abundance: -
CDR3aa: CASSTGGAGMGPLHF; CDR3nt: TGCGCCAGCAGCACAGGTGGGGCAGGGATGGGGCCCCTCCACTTT; d_gene: -; v_gene: TRBV5-1; j_gene: TRBJ1-6; abundance: -
CDR3aa: CASSAGQGPFRDTIYF; CDR3nt: TGTGCCAGCAGCGCGGGACAGGGGCCCTTTCGCGACACCATATATTTT; d_gene: TRBD1; v_gene: TRBV5-4; j_gene: TRBJ1-3; abundance: -
CDR3aa: CAISEGQVKTYEQYF; CDR3nt: TGTGCCATCAGTGAGGGACAGGTGAAGACCTACGAGCAGTACTTC; d_gene: TRBD1; v_gene: TRBV10-3; j_gene: TRBJ2-7; abundance: -
CDR3aa: CASSYPGANVLTF; CDR3nt: TGTGCCAGCAGTTACCCCGGGGCCAACGTCCTGACTTTC; d_gene: -; v_gene: TRBV9; j_gene: TRBJ2-6; abundance: -
CDR3aa: CASQKGFANTGELFF; CDR3nt: TGTGCCAGCCAAAAGGGTTTTGCTAACACCGGGGAGCTGTTTTTT; d_gene: -; v_gene: TRBV6-5; j_gene: TRBJ2-2; abundance: -
CDR3aa: CASSLTLQSGANVLTF; CDR3nt: TGTGCCAGCAGCTTGACACTCCAGTCGGGGGCCAACGTCCTGACTTTC; d_gene: -; v_gene: TRBV5-4; j_gene: TRBJ2-6; abundance: -